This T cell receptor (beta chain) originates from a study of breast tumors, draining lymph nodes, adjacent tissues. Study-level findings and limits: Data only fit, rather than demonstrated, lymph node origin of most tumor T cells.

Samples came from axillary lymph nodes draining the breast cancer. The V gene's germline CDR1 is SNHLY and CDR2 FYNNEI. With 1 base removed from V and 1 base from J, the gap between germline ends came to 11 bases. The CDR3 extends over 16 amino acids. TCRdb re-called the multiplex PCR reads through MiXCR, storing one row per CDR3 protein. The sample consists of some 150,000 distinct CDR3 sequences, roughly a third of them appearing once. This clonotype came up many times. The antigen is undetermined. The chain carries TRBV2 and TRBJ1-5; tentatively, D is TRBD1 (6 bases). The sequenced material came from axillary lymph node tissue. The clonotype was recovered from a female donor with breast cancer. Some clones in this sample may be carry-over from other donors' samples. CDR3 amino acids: CASSEDGQGSNQPQHF. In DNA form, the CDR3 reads TGTGCCAGCAGTGAAGACGGGCAGGGGAGCAATCAGCCCCAGCATTTT.